The 18 T cell receptor beta chains presented below share a single source sample, sequenced in a study of shared clonotypes between healthy human individuals (TCRdb year 2020). Library prep was done by the immunoSEQ multiplex PCR assay. TCRdb limited this immuneACCESS table to in-frame rearrangements with V and J called. A share of clones is missing; checked studies link under half to unresolved V genes, and the rest is unexplained. Here the sample has 2 million to 2.5 million clones; 90% to 96% occur a single time. In total, the top ten clones hold less than 0.15% of the sample. Sequencing was done on a sample of naive CD4+ T cells sorted from blood. This specimen's cell subset or site label, interpreted: CD45RA+ positively selected. These receptors were taken from a man younger than 35 in good health.

The chain joins TRBV28 to TRBJ2-1, with 7 bases that match TRBD2. Germline CDR1 and CDR2: MDHEN and SYDVKM. V lost 7 bases, J lost 7 bases, and 10 bases stayed unmatched. CDR3 length equals 14 residues. CDR3 region: CASKASGAGNEQFF. CDR3 coding DNA: TGTGCCAGCAAGGCCAGCGGGGCAGGGAATGAGCAGTTCTTC.

This clone was recorded only once. The chain couples TRBV7-9 to TRBJ2-7; the D is unclear. The CDR3 runs to 13 residues. Between the trimmed V and J ends, which lost 7 bases and 2 bases, there was a span of 12 bases. Germline V gene data show CDR1 as SEHNR and CDR2 as FQNEAQ (reference sequence). The CDR3 protein is CASMKTPAYEQYF. As DNA, the CDR3 is TGTGCCAGCATGAAGACCCCCGCCTACGAGCAGTACTTC.

The chain couples TRBV4-2 to TRBJ1-6; 9 bases line up with TRBD1. The V and J ends lost 1 base and 2 bases, in that order; junction bases with no gene match: 3. Germline V CDR1 and CDR2: LGHNA, YNFKEQ. The CDR3 consists of 17 residues. The CDR3 bases are TGTGCCAGCAGCCAAGGGGGGACAGGGACCTATAATTCACCCCTCCACTTT. Translated, it gives CASSQGGTGTYNSPLHF.

The sample holds one count of this clone. The chain employs TRBV19 and TRBJ1-5, with unresolved D. The length of the CDR3 is 14 residues. Looked up from germline, CDR1 is LNHDA and CDR2 is SQIVND (reference sequence). V lost 0 bases to trimming and J lost 6 bases, with 9 bases between them. This chain's CDR3 is CASSIDATGQPQHF. Written as DNA, the CDR3 is TGTGCCAGTAGTATAGACGCAACGGGTCAGCCCCAGCATTTT.

This chain links TRBV4-1 with TRBJ1-2; the match to TRBD1 covers 9 bases. Unmatched junction bases numbered 3, after V lost 1 base and J lost 0 bases. Germline V gene lookup returns CDR1 MGHRA and CDR2 YSYEKL. This CDR3 spans 16 amino acids. CDR3 sequence (DNA): TGCGCCAGCAGCCAAGGGGGACAGGGAGCTAACTATGGCTACACCTTC. It is translated as CASSQGGQGANYGYTF.

This clone was recorded a few times. The chain's CDR3 is CAWSHRQMNTEAFF. CDR3 in DNA: TGTGCCTGGAGTCATCGACAGATGAACACTGAAGCTTTCTTT. The chain is built from TRBV30 and TRBJ1-1, with D maybe TRBD1 (5 bases). In germline, CDR1 is GTSNPN, CDR2 SVGIG (reference sequence). CDR3 length: 14 amino acids. V was pared by 2 bases and J by 0 bases, with 10 bases between.

Comments on this clone: This specimen includes other DNA sequences encoding the same CDR3. This chain joins TRBV18 and TRBJ2-5; D uncertain. The germline CDR1 and CDR2 sequences are KGHSH and LQKENI. The CDR3 loop spans 13 amino acids. V lost 1 base and J lost 4, with 7 bases in between. This CDR3 reads CASSPQDGETQYF. CDR3 nucleotide sequence: TGTGCCAGCTCACCACAGGACGGAGAGACCCAGTACTTC.

The chain combines TRBV6-1 with TRBJ2-1; 8 bases are a match to TRBD1. The J segment lost 12 bases and the V segment lost 6 bases, leaving 7 bases of the junction unmatched. This CDR3 comprises 12 residues. Per germline, CDR1 MNHNS and CDR2 SASEGT. For the CDR3, the DNA is TGTGCCAGCAGGGACAGGGTAAGGGGGCAGTTCTTC. This gives the protein CASRDRVRGQFF.

The chain is built from TRBV6-1 and TRBJ2-6, with D maybe TRBD1 (5 bases). V lost 4 bases and J 2 bases, leaving 9 bases between the germline ends. Germline V gives CDR1 MNHNS, CDR2 SASEGT. The CDR3 is 15 amino acids. CDR3 in DNA: TGTGCCAGCAGTGTCAGGGTTACTGGGGCCAACGTCCTGACTTTC. Protein product: CASSVRVTGANVLTF.

The chain recombines TRBV10-3 with TRBJ1-4, with D hard to call. The V end lost 0 bases, the J end lost 0 bases, and 11 bases lay between the germline ends. Germline V lookup: CDR1 ENHRY, CDR2 SYGVKD. The CDR3 totals 17 residues. The CDR3 sequence: CAISESEQAATNEKLFF. The CDR3 DNA is TGTGCCATCAGTGAGTCGGAGCAGGCCGCAACTAATGAAAAACTGTTTTTT.

This clone occurred once. This chain links TRBV19 with TRBJ2-2; TRBD1 matches at 7 bases. CDR1 is LNHDA and CDR2 is SQIVND in the germline V gene (reference sequence). CDR3 length equals 14 residues. V lost 9 bases and J lost 6; bases outside the gene matches: 10. The chain's CDR3 is CASDRAFPPGELFF. The CDR3 DNA reads TGTGCCAGCGACAGGGCCTTCCCCCCCGGGGAGCTGTTTTTT.

V gene TRBV5-6 combines with J gene TRBJ1-2; 9 positions match TRBD1. The CDR3 has 15 residues. The V gene's germline CDR1 is SGHDT and CDR2 YYEEEE. Trimming at V came to 2 bases and at J to 4 bases, leaving 6 bases not matched to a gene. CDR3 amino acids: CASSFRDRAPYGYTF. The CDR3 DNA follows: TGTGCCAGCAGCTTCCGGGACAGGGCGCCCTATGGCTACACCTTC.

This rearrangement joins TRBV19 to TRBJ2-5; 10 nucleotides agree with TRBD2. The CDR3 has 13 residues. J was trimmed by 5 bases and V by 6 bases; bases with no gene match: 3. Germline V gene lookup returns CDR1 LNHDA and CDR2 SQIVND (reference sequence). As DNA, the CDR3 is TGTGCCAGTAGAGCGGGGGGGCTGGAGACCCAGTACTTC. Its protein is CASRAGGLETQYF.

As concerns this clone: The same CDR3 also results from other DNA sequences found in this sample. The chain has TRBV6-5 and TRBJ2-1; the D is unclear. From germline, CDR1 is MNHEY and CDR2 SVGAGI. This CDR3 spans 14 amino acids. V lost 0 bases and J 4 bases, leaving 7 bases between the germline ends. The CDR3 DNA reads as TGTGCCAGCAGTTACTCGATCGATTACAATGAGCAGTTCTTC. It is translated as CASSYSIDYNEQFF.

This sequence joins TRBV19 and TRBJ1-6, with TRBD1 as a possible D gene (5 bases). Looked up from germline, CDR1 is LNHDA and CDR2 is SQIVND (reference sequence). Trimming took off 7 bases at V and 7 bases at J, with 17 bases between the two ends. The CDR3 runs to 15 residues. The CDR3 DNA reads as TGTGCCAGTACCGAGATGGGACTGCTAAATTCACCCCTCCACTTT. Translation gives CASTEMGLLNSPLHF.

This clone appeared once. J is TRBJ2-1 and V is TRBV7-2, with D hard to call. This CDR3 is built from 16 residues. V was trimmed by 0 bases and J by 0 bases, leaving 9 bases between them. Germline V CDR1 and CDR2: SGHTA, FQGNSA. The CDR3 sequence: CASSLAGPSSYNEQFF. In DNA, the CDR3 is TGTGCCAGCAGCTTAGCCGGCCCCAGCTCCTACAATGAGCAGTTCTTC.

The V gene is TRBV29-1, the J gene TRBJ2-1; 9 bases align to TRBD1. Germline trimming cut 1 base from V and 5 bases from J; bases unmatched to any gene: 6. The CDR3 consists of 15 residues. In germline, CDR1 is SQVTM, CDR2 ANQGSEA. CDR3 residues: CSVEVRDRENNEQFF. The DNA of the CDR3 is TGCAGCGTTGAAGTCCGGGACAGGGAAAACAATGAGCAGTTCTTC.

The chain's CDR3 is CASSARGLGGNEQFF. For the CDR3, the DNA is TGTGCCAGCAGCGCTCGGGGACTAGGGGGCAATGAGCAGTTCTTC. This chain links TRBV7-9 with TRBJ2-1, with 8 bases aligning to TRBD2. The CDR3 has 15 residues. J lost 6 bases, V lost 5 bases, and 9 bases had no gene match. CDR1 is SEHNR, CDR2 FQNEAQ, per germline (reference sequence).